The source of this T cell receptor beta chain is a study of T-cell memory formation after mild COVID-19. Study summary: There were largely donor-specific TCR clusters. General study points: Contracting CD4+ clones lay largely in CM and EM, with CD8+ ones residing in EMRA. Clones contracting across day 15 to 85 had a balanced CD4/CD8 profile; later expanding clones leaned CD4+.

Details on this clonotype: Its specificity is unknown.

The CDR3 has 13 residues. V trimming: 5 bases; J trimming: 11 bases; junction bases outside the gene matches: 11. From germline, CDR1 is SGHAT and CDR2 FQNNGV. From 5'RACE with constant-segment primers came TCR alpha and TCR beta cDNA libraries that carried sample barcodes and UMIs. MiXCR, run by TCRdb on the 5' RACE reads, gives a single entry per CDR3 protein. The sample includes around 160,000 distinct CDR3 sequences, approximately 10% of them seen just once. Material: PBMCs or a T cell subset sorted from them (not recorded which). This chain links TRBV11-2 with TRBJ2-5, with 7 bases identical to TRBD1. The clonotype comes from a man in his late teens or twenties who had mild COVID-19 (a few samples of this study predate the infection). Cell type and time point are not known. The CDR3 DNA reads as TGTGCCAGCAGCCCCGGGACAGTTGGGAATCAGTACTTC. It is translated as CASSPGTVGNQYF.